Listed here is a single T cell receptor (beta chain). This record belongs to a study of OX40 agonist ivuxolimab in advanced cancers. Clones were sequenced by immunoSEQ multiplex PCR, and TCRdb holds only the in-frame ones, with some missing. The table shows about 69,000 clones, with around 87% occurring only once. CDR1 and CDR2 (germline): SGHTA, FQGNSA. This CDR3 has 16 residues. The V and J ends lost 1 base and 9 bases, in that order; junction bases with no gene match: 6. The sequenced sample was CD4+ or CD8+ T cells sorted from blood, obtained in a trial of the OX40 agonist ivuxolimab. The TCR comes from an adult with an advanced solid tumor such as melanoma, head and neck, liver or kidney cancer. The chain employs TRBV7-2 and TRBJ2-1; the match to TRBD2 covers 13 bases. CDR3 coding DNA: TGTGCCAGCAGCTTAGTCGGGACTAGCGGGAATGGTGAGCAGTTCTTC. Translated, it gives CASSLVGTSGNGEQFF.